This is a list of T cell receptor beta chains from one sample in a study of OX40 agonist ivuxolimab in advanced cancers. Some clones are missing from TCRdb's copy, which holds only in-frame ones; the method was immunoSEQ multiplex PCR. The sample includes some 82,000 clones, about 86% seen only once; the top ten take approximately 0.8%. Material: CD4+ or CD8+ T cells sorted from blood, obtained in a trial of the OX40 agonist ivuxolimab. All receptors come from an adult with an advanced solid tumor such as melanoma, head and neck, liver or kidney cancer. The CDR3 runs from the conserved cysteine through the conserved F or W. Fields, in order: D gene, clone size, J gene, V gene, CDR3 DNA, CDR3 protein. D genes are given only for firm matches. Only part of the rows carry a size: once, few, many, or a class if the clone is expanded.

D: TRBD1; size: once; J: TRBJ2-1; V: TRBV7-9; DNA: TGTGCCAGCTCAGCGATTGGACAGGGGGTCGGCAATGAGCAGTTCTTC; CDR3: CASSAIGQGVGNEQFF
D: TRBD1; size: NA; J: TRBJ2-3; V: TRBV9; DNA: TGTGCCAGCAGTGGAAACAGGGGTGATACGCAGTATTTT; CDR3: CASSGNRGDTQYF
D: NA; size: NA; J: TRBJ2-7; V: TRBV6-6; DNA: TGTGCCAGCAGTTACGAGACGGGGGCCTACGAGCAGTACTTC; CDR3: CASSYETGAYEQYF
D: NA; size: NA; J: TRBJ2-7; V: TRBV5-6; DNA: TGTGCCAGCAGCTTGTTGGGCGGATCTACCTACGAGCAGTACTTC; CDR3: CASSLLGGSTYEQYF
D: NA; size: NA; J: TRBJ1-3; V: TRBV6-6; DNA: TGTGCCACGCAGGGCTCTGGAAACACCATATATTTT; CDR3: CATQGSGNTIYF
D: NA; size: once; J: TRBJ2-5; V: TRBV11-1; DNA: TGTGCCAGCAGCCGTGGGGTTACCGGGGTAAAGACCCAGTACTTC; CDR3: CASSRGVTGVKTQYF
D: TRBD2; size: NA; J: TRBJ2-3; V: TRBV30; DNA: TGTGCCTGGAGAGGACTAGCGGGAAGCACAGATACGCAGTATTTT; CDR3: CAWRGLAGSTDTQYF
D: NA; size: NA; J: TRBJ2-1; V: TRBV20-1; DNA: TGCAGTGCTTTTTACGGGAATGAGCAGTTCTTC; CDR3: CSAFYGNEQFF
D: TRBD2; size: NA; J: TRBJ2-7; V: TRBV9; DNA: TGTGCCAGCAGCGTAGAGGTGGGGGGGTCCTACGAGCAGTACTTC; CDR3: CASSVEVGGSYEQYF
D: NA; size: few; J: TRBJ1-1; V: TRBV9; DNA: TGTGCCAGCAAACCCTTGAGGGGGTCGGAAGCTTTCTTT; CDR3: CASKPLRGSEAFF
D: NA; size: NA; J: TRBJ2-1; V: TRBV28; DNA: TGTGCCAGCAGCCCGCGGGGTAGCTACAATGAGCAGTTCTTC; CDR3: CASSPRGSYNEQFF